This TCR beta chain was captured by sequencing in a study of CDR3 diversity in severe acne. Per germline, CDR1 SGHTA and CDR2 FQGNSA. The V gene lost 2 bases and the J gene lost 0 bases, with 6 bases spanning the gap. The CDR3 spans 14 residues. The table lists this clonotype with many counts. TCRdb itself ran the PCR reads through MiXCR, one entry per CDR3 protein. The sample includes some 90,000 distinct CDR3 sequences, under 55% of them seen just once. This TCR came from a male donor with severe acne vulgaris. This sequence joins TRBV7-2 and TRBJ2-3, with no clear D. Sequenced sample: blood. The CDR3 nucleotides read TGTGCCAGCAGCTTAACGAGGAGCACAGATACGCAGTATTTT. Translated: CASSLTRSTDTQYF.